Below, 8 T cell receptor beta chains from the same sample are listed, as sequenced in a study of blood T cell repertoires in COVID-19. The assay was immunoSEQ multiplex PCR, and TCRdb's table has in-frame clones only and misses some. This table has roughly 55,000 clones, about 87% appearing once. The sequenced sample consisted of peripheral blood. These receptors were taken from a man aged 55 to 70 with active or convalescent COVID-19.

CDR3 DNA sequence: TGTGCCAGCAGCCTTCAGGGCCACGAGCAGTACTTC. Translating it yields CASSLQGHEQYF. This chain links TRBV14 with TRBJ2-7; D perhaps matches TRBD1 (5 bases). Per germline, CDR1 SGHDN and CDR2 FVKESK. Trimming shortened V by 4 bases and J by 5 bases, and 9 bases separated the two germline ends. The CDR3 has 12 residues.

The rearrangement uses TRBV6-2 or TRBV6-3 and TRBJ2-4; tentatively, D is TRBD2 (5 bases). Trimming removed 2 bases at V and 0 bases at J, with 11 bases between. The CDR3 covers 16 residues. Per the germline V gene, CDR1 is MNHEY and CDR2 is SVGEGT. The CDR3 here is CASSYNGKGAKNIQYF. The DNA of the CDR3 is TGTGCCAGCAGTTACAACGGGAAAGGAGCCAAAAACATTCAGTACTTC.

V and J are TRBV7-6 and TRBJ1-5; a weak D match, TRBD1 (5 bases). The CDR3 extends over 17 amino acids. The ends were cut back, 5 bases at V and 7 bases at J, with 24 bases in the middle. CDR1 is SGHVS, CDR2 FNYEAQ, per germline. The CDR3 DNA is TGTGCCAGCAGCCAACCGCCCTGGCGTGGGGCGGCACAGCCCCAGCATTTT. Its translation is CASSQPPWRGAAQPQHF.

The V call is TRBV3-1 (or the pseudogene TRBV3-2), the J call TRBJ1-2; TRBD1 might be the D (6 bases). V was shortened by 2 bases and J by 4 bases, with 14 bases between the two germline ends. The CDR3 is made up of 15 amino acids. Per the germline V gene, CDR1 is LGHDT and CDR2 is YNNKEL (reference sequence). The CDR3 loop is CASSQRGQGGYGYTF. CDR3 DNA: TGTGCCAGCAGCCAAAGGGGACAAGGAGGCTATGGCTACACCTTC.

The chain links TRBV3-1 (or the pseudogene TRBV3-2) to TRBJ1-1; D remains ambiguous. V was shortened by 3 bases and J by 0 bases, with 8 bases between the two germline ends. CDR3 length: 14 residues. CDR1 is LGHDT and CDR2 is YNNKEL in the germline V gene (reference sequence). The CDR3 region is CASSHPGMNTEAFF. Here the CDR3 DNA reads TGTGCCAGCAGCCACCCGGGGATGAACACTGAAGCTTTCTTT.

The chain recombines TRBV5-6 with TRBJ2-7; 7 positions match TRBD2. Germline assignment: CDR1 SGHDT and CDR2 YYEEEE. The ends lost 0 bases at V and 2 bases at J; junction bases unmatched: 5. This CDR3 has 15 residues. CDR3 in amino acids: CASSLEARGTYEQYF. The CDR3 DNA is TGTGCCAGCAGCTTGGAAGCGCGGGGGACCTACGAGCAGTACTTC.

The gene calls are TRBV6-6 and TRBJ1-4; D gene unclear. CDR3 size: 12 residues. Looked up from germline, CDR1 is MNHNY and CDR2 is SVGAGI (reference sequence). V was pared by 6 bases and J by 5 bases, with 7 bases between. CDR3 bases: TGTGCCAGCAGGGCAGCGAATGAAAAACTGTTTTTT. Translating gives CASRAANEKLFF.

The genes are TRBV5-4 and TRBJ2-7; weak D call: TRBD2 (6 bases). Germline lookup yields CDR1 SGHNT and CDR2 YYREEE (reference sequence). Trimming took 4 bases from V and 2 from J, leaving 13 bases between them. The CDR3 length is 14 residues. The CDR3 region has the DNA TGTGCCAGCAGCGGACCGGGACTCCCCTACGAGCAGTACTTC. As protein: CASSGPGLPYEQYF.